The 2 T cell receptor beta chains listed next were all sequenced from one sample in a study of spatial heterogeneity in lung cancer. Described time point: blood at routine non-recurrence follow-up after resection. Whole RNA, isolated from tumor, nontumor lung or frozen PBMC, was sequenced without prior sorting. TCRdb ran MiXCR on the 5' RACE reads and lists one entry per CDR3 protein. The table shows about 52,000 distinct CDR3 sequences, with less than 9.5% occurring only once. The input for sequencing was PBMCs, taken at follow-up. Source of these receptors: a female donor with early-stage non-small cell lung cancer.

This rearrangement joins TRBV28 to TRBJ2-5; 8 bases map to TRBD2. V trimming: 6 bases; J trimming: 5 bases; junction bases outside the gene matches: 11. The CDR3 has 15 residues. The germline CDR1 and CDR2 sequences are MDHEN and SYDVKM. DNA for the CDR3: TGTGCCAGCAGCACCACCGGGACTAGGCGGGAGACCCAGTACTTC. Translation gives CASSTTGTRRETQYF.

This clonotype was found a few times. As DNA, the CDR3 is TGTGCTAGTGCCGCACCTGGCAATCAGCCCCAGCATTTT. It is translated as CASAAPGNQPQHF. J is TRBJ1-5 and V is TRBV12-5; D is uncertain. The length of the CDR3 is 13 residues. The ends were cut back, 7 bases at V and 2 bases at J, with 9 bases in the middle. The germline CDR1 and CDR2 sequences are LGHNT and FRNRAP.